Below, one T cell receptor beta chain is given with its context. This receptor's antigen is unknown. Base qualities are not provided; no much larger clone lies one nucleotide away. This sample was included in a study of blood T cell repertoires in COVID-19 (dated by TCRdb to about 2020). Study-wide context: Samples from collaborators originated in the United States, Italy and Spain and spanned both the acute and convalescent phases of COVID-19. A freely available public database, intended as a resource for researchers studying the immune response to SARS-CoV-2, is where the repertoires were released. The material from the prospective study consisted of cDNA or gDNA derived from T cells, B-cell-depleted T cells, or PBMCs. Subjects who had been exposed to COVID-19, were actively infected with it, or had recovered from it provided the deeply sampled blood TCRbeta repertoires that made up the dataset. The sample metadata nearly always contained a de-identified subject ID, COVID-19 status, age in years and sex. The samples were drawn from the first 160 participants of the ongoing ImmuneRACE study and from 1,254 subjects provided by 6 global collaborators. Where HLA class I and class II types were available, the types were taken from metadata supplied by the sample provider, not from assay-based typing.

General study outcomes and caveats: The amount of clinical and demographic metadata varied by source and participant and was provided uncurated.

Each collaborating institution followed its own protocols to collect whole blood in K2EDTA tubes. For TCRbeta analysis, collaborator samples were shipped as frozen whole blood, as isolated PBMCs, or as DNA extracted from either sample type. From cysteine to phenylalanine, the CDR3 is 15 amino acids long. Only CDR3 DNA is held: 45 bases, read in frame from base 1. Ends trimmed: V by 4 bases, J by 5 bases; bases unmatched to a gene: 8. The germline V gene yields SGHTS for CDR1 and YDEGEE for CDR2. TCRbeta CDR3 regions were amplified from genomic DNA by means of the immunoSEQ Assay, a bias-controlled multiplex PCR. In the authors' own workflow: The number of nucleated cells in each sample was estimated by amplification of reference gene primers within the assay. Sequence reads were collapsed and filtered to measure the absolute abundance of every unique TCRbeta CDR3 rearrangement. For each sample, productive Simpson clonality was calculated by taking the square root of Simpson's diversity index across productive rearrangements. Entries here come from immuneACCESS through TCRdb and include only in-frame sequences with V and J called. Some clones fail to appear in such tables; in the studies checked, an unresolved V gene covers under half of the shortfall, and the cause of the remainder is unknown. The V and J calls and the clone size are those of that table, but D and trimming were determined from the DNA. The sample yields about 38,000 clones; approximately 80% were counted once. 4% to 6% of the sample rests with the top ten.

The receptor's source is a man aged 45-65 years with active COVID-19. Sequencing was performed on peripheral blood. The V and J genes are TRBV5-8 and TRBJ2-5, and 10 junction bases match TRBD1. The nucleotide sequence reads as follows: TGTGCCAGCAGCCCAGGACAGGGGGGGTCGGAGACCCAGTACTTC. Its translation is CASSPGQGGSETQYF.